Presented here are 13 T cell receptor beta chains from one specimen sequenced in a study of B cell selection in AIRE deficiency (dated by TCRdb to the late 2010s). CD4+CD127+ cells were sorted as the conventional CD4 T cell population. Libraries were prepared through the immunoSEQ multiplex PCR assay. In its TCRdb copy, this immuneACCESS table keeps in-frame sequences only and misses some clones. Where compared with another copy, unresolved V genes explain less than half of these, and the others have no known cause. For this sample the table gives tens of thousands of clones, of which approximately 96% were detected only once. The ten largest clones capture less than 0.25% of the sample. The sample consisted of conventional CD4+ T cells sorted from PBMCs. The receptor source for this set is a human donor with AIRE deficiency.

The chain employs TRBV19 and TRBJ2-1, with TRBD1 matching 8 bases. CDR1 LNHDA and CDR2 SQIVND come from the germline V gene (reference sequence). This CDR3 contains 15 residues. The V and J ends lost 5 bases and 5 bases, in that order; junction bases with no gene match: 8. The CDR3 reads CASSQTRDRNNEQFF. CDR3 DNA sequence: TGTGCCAGTAGTCAGACCCGGGACAGGAACAATGAGCAGTTCTTC.

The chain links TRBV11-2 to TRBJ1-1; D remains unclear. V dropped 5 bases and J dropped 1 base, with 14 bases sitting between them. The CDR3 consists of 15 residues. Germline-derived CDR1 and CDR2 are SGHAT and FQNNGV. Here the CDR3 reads CASSPTRPKNTEAFF. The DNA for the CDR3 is TGTGCCAGCAGCCCCACCCGGCCCAAGAACACTGAAGCTTTCTTT.

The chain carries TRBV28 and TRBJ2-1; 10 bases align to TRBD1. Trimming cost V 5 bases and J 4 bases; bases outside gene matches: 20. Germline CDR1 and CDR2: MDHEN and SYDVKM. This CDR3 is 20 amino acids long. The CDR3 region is CASSNRGRTGGMESYNEQFF. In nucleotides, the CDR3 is TGTGCCAGCAGTAATCGGGGTCGGACAGGGGGAATGGAATCTTACAATGAGCAGTTCTTC.

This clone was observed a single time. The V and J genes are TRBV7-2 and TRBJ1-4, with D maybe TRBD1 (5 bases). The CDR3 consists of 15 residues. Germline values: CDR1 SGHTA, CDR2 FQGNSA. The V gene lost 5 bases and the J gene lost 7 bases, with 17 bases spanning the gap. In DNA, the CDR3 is TGTGCCAGCAGCCAACAGGCGGGGGGTGGTGAAAAACTGTTTTTT. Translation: CASSQQAGGGEKLFF.

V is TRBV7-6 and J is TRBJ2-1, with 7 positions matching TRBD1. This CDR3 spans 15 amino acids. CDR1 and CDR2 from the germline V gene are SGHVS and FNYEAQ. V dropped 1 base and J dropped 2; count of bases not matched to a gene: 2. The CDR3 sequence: CASSLGDRAYNEQFF. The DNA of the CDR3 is TGTGCCAGCAGCTTAGGAGACAGGGCCTACAATGAGCAGTTCTTC.

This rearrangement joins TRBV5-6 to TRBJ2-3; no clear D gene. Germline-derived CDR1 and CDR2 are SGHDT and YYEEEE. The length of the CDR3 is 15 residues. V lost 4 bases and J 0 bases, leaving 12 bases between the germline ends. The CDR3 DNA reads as TGTGCCAGCAGCCCGGACCCAAGTAGCACAGATACGCAGTATTTT. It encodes CASSPDPSSTDTQYF. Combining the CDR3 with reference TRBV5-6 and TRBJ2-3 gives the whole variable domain DAGVTQSPTHLIKTRGQQVTLRCSPKSGHDTVSWYQQALGQGPQFIFQYYEEEERQRGNFPDRFSGHQFPNYSSELNVNALLLGDSALYLCASSPDPSSTDTQYFGPGTRLTVL.

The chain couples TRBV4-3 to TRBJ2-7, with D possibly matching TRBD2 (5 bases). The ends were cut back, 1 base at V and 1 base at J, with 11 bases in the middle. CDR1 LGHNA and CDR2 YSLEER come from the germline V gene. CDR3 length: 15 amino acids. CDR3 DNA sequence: TGCGCCAGCAGCCAAGGACCGGGATTGTCCTACGAGCAGTACTTC. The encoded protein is CASSQGPGLSYEQYF.

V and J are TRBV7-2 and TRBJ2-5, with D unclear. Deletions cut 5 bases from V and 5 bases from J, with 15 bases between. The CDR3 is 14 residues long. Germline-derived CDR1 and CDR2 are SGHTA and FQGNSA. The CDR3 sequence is CASSQDLNVETQYF. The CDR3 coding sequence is TGTGCCAGCAGCCAGGACCTAAACGTCGAGACCCAGTACTTC.

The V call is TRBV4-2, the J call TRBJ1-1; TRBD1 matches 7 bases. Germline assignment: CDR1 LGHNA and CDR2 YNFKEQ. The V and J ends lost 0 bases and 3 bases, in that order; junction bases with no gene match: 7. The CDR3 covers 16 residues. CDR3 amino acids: CASSQDVGGSDTEAFF. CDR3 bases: TGTGCCAGCAGCCAAGACGTAGGGGGCAGTGACACTGAAGCTTTCTTT.

The CDR3 protein is CASSLYLAGSSYNEQFF. The CDR3 nucleotides are TGTGCCAGCAGCTTATACCTAGCCGGTAGCTCCTACAATGAGCAGTTCTTC. The chain recombines TRBV7-2 with TRBJ2-1, with D perhaps TRBD2 (5 bases). Germline assignment: CDR1 SGHTA and CDR2 FQGNSA. This CDR3 is built from 17 residues. V was trimmed by 2 bases and J by 0 bases, leaving 14 bases between them.

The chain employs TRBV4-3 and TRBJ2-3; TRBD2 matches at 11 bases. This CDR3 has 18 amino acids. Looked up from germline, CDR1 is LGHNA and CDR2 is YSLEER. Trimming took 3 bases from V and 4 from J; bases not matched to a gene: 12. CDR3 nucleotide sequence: TGCGCCAGCAGCCATTCCCCCCCGGGACTAGCGGTCGCAGATACGCAGTATTTT. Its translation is CASSHSPPGLAVADTQYF.

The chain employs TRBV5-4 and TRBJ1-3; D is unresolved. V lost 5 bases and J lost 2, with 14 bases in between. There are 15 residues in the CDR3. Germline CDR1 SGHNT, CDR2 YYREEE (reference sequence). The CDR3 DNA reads TGTGCCAGCAGTTCCATAGGTCGGCCTGGAAACACCATATATTTT. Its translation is CASSSIGRPGNTIYF. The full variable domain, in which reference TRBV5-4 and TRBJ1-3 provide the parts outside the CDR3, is ETGVTQSPTHLIKTRGQQVTLRCSSQSGHNTVSWYQQALGQGPQFIFQYYREEENGRGNFPPRFSGLQFPNYSSELNVNALELDDSALYLCASSSIGRPGNTIYFGEGSWLTVV.

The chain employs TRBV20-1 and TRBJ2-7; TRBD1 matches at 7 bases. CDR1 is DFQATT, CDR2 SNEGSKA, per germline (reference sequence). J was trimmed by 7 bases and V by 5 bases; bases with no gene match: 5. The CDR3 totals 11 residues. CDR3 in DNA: TGCAGTGCTCGACAGGGTTTGGAGCAGTACTTC. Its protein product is CSARQGLEQYF.